A single sample is the source of the 10 T cell receptor beta chains below, sequenced in a study of cytomegalovirus exposure and HLA in healthy donors. This PCR relied on a set of 60 Vbeta primers and 13 Jbeta primers. Using immunoSEQ multiplex PCR, the repertoire was profiled, and TCRdb retains in-frame clones only, with some absent. This table holds tens of thousands of clones, around 78% found once. Sequenced material: PBMCs. The receptor source for this set is a young man in good health and CMV-seropositive.

J is TRBJ2-1 and V is TRBV30; weak D call: TRBD2 (6 bases). This CDR3 has 11 residues. Germline values: CDR1 GTSNPN, CDR2 SVGIG (reference sequence). Trimming removed 1 base at V and 10 bases at J, with 8 bases between. Here the CDR3 reads CAWSGTTEQFF. CDR3 bases: TGTGCCTGGAGTGGGACTACGGAGCAGTTCTTC.

CDR3 in DNA: TGTGCCAGCGGGTGGCCGGGGGAGCAGGTGGCGCAGTATTTT. Protein sequence: CASGWPGEQVAQYF. This chain uses TRBV25-1 with TRBJ2-3; weak D call: TRBD2 (6 bases). CDR3 length: 14 amino acids. The V gene's germline CDR1 is MGHDK and CDR2 SYGVNS. V was pared by 8 bases and J by 10 bases, with 22 bases between.

The chain has TRBV10-3 and TRBJ2-5; weak D call: TRBD1 (6 bases). The CDR3 is 16 amino acids. Germline CDR1 reads ENHRY; CDR2 reads SYGVKD. The V and J ends lost 0 bases and 3 bases respectively, with 14 bases between them. Here the CDR3 DNA reads TGTGCCATCAGTGAGTCGACGAGGACAGCTAAAGAGACCCAGTACTTC. Translating gives CAISESTRTAKETQYF.

The chain carries TRBV2 and TRBJ1-3; D remains unclear. Trimming removed 2 bases at V and 0 bases at J, with 11 bases between. Germline-derived CDR1 and CDR2 are SNHLY and FYNNEI. The CDR3 runs to 16 residues. CDR3 protein: CASSELPVGSGNTIYF. The CDR3 DNA reads TGTGCCAGCAGTGAACTGCCGGTCGGCTCTGGAAACACCATATATTTT.

The chain carries TRBV6-6 and TRBJ1-1; D may be TRBD1 (5 bases). Looked up from germline, CDR1 is MNHNY and CDR2 is SVGAGI (reference sequence). The ends were cut back, 5 bases at V and 0 bases at J, with 13 bases in the middle. The CDR3 covers 15 residues. CDR3 nucleotides: TGTGCCAGCAGTCCCCTAAAGACAGTGAACACTGAAGCTTTCTTT. Encoded protein: CASSPLKTVNTEAFF.

The gene calls are TRBV28 and TRBJ1-1, with TRBD1 matching over 10 bases. This CDR3 region has 14 residues. CDR1 is MDHEN and CDR2 is SYDVKM in the germline V gene. The V segment lost 6 bases and the J segment 0 bases; nucleotides outside the gene matches: 1. In nucleotides, the CDR3 is TGTGCCAGCAGGACAGGGGGCCTGAACACTGAAGCTTTCTTT. It specifies CASRTGGLNTEAFF. Full variable domain (rest looked up from reference TRBV28 and TRBJ1-1): DVKVTQSSRYLVKRTGEKVFLECVQDMDHENMFWYRQDPGLGLRLIYFSYDVKMKEKGDIPEGYSVSREKKERFSLILESASTNQTSMYLCASRTGGLNTEAFFGQGTRLTVV.

V usage is TRBV29-1 and J usage is TRBJ1-4; perhaps TRBD1 as D (5 bases). The germline CDR1 and CDR2 sequences are SQVTM and ANQGSEA. Trimming pared 5 bases from V and 4 bases from J, leaving 11 bases between. This CDR3 is 13 amino acids long. CDR3 amino acids: CSVSGRFNEKLFF. The CDR3 region has the DNA TGCAGCGTTTCAGGGAGGTTTAATGAAAAACTGTTTTTT.

This sequence joins TRBV6-5 and TRBJ2-1; TRBD2 agrees at 10 bases. The CDR3 length is 14 residues. V shed 8 bases and J 8 bases; nucleotides not matched to a gene: 9. The germline V gene has CDR1 MNHEY and CDR2 SVGAGI. Written as DNA, the CDR3 is TGTGCCAGCGGAGCGACTAGCGGGTTCGATGAGCAGTTCTTC. This translates into CASGATSGFDEQFF.

The V call is TRBV7-2, the J call TRBJ1-1, with TRBD1 matching over 7 bases. CDR3 length: 14 residues. J gave up 5 bases and V 4 bases, and 7 bases lay outside the gene matches. Germline CDR1 SGHTA, CDR2 FQGNSA. CDR3 DNA: TGTGCCAGCAGCTACAAACAGGGGAATACTGAAGCTTTCTTT. It is translated as CASSYKQGNTEAFF. The entire variable domain, with the rest obtained from reference TRBV7-2 and TRBJ1-1, is as follows: GAGVSQSPSNKVTEKGKDVELRCDPISGHTALYWYRQSLGQGLEFLIYFQGNSAPDKSGLPSDRFSAERTGGSVSTLTIQRTQQEDSAVYLCASSYKQGNTEAFFGQGTRLTVV.

This chain joins TRBV5-1 and TRBJ2-5, with D possibly matching TRBD2 (5 bases). V lost 4 bases and J lost 5, with 15 bases in between. This CDR3 comprises 14 residues. CDR1 and CDR2 (germline): SGHRS, YFSETQ. The CDR3 sequence is CASSVSGNRETQYF. CDR3 nucleotides: TGCGCCAGCAGCGTGTCCGGGAACCGGGAGACCCAGTACTTC. Looking up the rest from reference TRBV5-1 and TRBJ2-5 gives the full variable domain: KAGVTQTPRYLIKTRGQQVTLSCSPISGHRSVSWYQQTPGQGLQFLFEYFSETQRNKGNFPGRFSGRQFSNSRSEMNVSTLELGDSALYLCASSVSGNRETQYFGPGTRLLVL.